This TCR beta chain was profiled in a study of Graves' ophthalmopathy and Graves' hyperthyroidism. The wider study: Peripheral blood was collected at initial diagnosis, before any treatment.

This clonotype occurred once. The CDR3 length is 14 residues. The V end lost 0 bases, the J end lost 6 bases, and 9 bases lay between the germline ends. Germline V gene data show CDR1 as SGHRS and CDR2 as YFSETQ. Using RNA transcripts, the TCR beta CDR3 regions were amplified. The authors performed first-round RT-PCR with HTBI primers and then a second-round multiplex PCR. TCRdb reprocessed the multiplex PCR reads with MiXCR, giving one entry per CDR3 protein. The data hold around 40,000 distinct CDR3 sequences, with over 40% observed a single time. Pregnancy or lactation, uncontrolled infections and other autoimmune diseases were grounds for excluding patients.

The TCR sequence derives from an adult man with Graves' ophthalmopathy. Sample: peripheral blood. V is TRBV5-1 and J is TRBJ1-4; possibly TRBD1 for D (6 bases). The CDR3: CASSLGGADEKLFF. The CDR3 nucleotides are TGCGCCAGCAGCTTGGGGGGGGCCGATGAAAAACTGTTTTTT.